This T cell receptor beta chain was recovered during a study of cytomegalovirus exposure and HLA in healthy donors. Background on the study: Among over 350 genotyped donors, about 83% fell in the Caucasian-associated ancestry cluster. Study-wide results and limits: Later analysis placed DRB1 highest and HLA-C lowest in TCR association rates, which differed by HLA locus.

The study ran its PCR with 60 Vbeta and 13 Jbeta primers. Assay: immunoSEQ multiplex PCR; the TCRdb copy retains only in-frame clones and omits some. This sample has 120,000 or so clones, with roughly 80% found just once. To note about this clone: Its antigen is still unknown.

The CDR3 runs 12 residues. Per germline, CDR1 LNHDA and CDR2 SQIVND (reference sequence). Trimming shortened V by 5 bases and J by 4 bases, and 8 bases separated the two germline ends. Everyone who donated was a healthy bone marrow donor. The rearrangement uses TRBV19 and TRBJ1-2, with a possible D match to TRBD1 (5 bases). The receptor was isolated from a young man in good health and CMV-seronegative. The sample taken for sequencing was PBMCs. This CDR3 is CASSARAYGYTF. CDR3 DNA sequence: TGTGCCAGTAGTGCCAGGGCCTATGGCTACACCTTC.